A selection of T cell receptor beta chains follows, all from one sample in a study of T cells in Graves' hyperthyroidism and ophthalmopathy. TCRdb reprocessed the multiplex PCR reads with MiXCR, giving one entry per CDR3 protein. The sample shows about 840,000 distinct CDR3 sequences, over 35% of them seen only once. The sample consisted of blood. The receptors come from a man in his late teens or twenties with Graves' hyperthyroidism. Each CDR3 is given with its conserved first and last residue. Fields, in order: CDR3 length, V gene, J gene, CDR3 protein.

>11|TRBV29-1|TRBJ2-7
CSVREGAEQYF
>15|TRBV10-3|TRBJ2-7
CAISESPGGVGEQYF
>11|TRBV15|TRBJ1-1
CATSVEGEAFF
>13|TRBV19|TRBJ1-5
CASTSESGQPQHF
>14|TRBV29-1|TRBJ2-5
CSVEGGFGQETQYF
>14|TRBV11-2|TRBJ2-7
CASYRTGLTYEQYF
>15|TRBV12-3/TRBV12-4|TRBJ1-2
CASSFVQGVNYGYTF
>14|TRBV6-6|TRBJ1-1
CASIQDSMNTEAFF
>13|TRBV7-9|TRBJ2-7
CASSGSGTYEQYF
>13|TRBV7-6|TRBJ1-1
CASRFGRNTEAFF
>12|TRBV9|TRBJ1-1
CASSAGTLEAFF
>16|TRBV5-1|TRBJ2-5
CASSTRTGEAKETQYF
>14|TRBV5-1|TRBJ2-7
CASMTGQSTYEQYF
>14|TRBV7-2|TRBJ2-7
CASSLKGDSYEQYF
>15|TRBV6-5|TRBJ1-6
CASSYPKEPNSPLHF
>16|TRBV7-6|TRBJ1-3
CASSLGRQGRGNTIYF
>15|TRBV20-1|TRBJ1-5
CSATGTENSNQPQHF
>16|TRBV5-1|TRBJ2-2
CASSYSRDSNTGELFF
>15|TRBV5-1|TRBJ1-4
CASSFGWATNEKLFF
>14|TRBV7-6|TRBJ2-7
CASSDKGQGIEQYF
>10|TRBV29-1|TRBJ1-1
CSATPREAFF
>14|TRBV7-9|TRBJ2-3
CASSLWLASDTQYF
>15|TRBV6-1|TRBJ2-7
CASSYDLTGLAGLYF
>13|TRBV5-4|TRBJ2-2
CASSWRETGELFF
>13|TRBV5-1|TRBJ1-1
CASSQHKNTEAFF
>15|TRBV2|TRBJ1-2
CASRTVRGGNYGYTF
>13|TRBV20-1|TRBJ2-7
CSARGAGTYEQYF
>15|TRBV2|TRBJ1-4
CASSSAGARDEKLFF
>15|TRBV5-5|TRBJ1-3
CASSGGTISGNTIYF
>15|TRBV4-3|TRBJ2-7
CASSQEESLAYEQYF
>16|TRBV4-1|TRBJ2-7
CASSQEQGATVYEQYF
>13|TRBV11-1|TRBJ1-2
CASSLAVQGAYTF
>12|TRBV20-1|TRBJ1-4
CSAREGSEKLFF
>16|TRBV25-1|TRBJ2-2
CASSYSGGSSLGELFF
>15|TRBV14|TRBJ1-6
CASSQMAQTGSPLHF
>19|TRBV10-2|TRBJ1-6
CASSESLTARGSYNSPLHF
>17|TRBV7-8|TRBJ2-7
CASSLEEGPAGVYEQYF
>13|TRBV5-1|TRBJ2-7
CASRPSGNYEQYF
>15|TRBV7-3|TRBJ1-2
CASSVGAEWDYGYTF
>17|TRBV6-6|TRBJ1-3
CASSYSRDRGHGNTIYF
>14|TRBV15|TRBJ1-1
CATSRDRGDTEAFF